Listed below are T cell receptor beta chains from one sample, sequenced in a study of T cell responses to AZD1222 COVID-19 vaccine. Repertoires were generated with immunoSEQ multiplex PCR, while TCRdb's copy carries only in-frame clones and drops some. Of some 120,000 clones listed, 80% to 95% were seen once; the top ten hold 4% to 5.5%. The sample here was peripheral blood, taken on day 0 of MenACWY control vaccination. These receptor sequences come from an adult in good health. The CDR3 runs from the conserved cysteine through the conserved F or W. D genes are given only for firm matches. Clone sizes are given selectively: once, few, many, or a class where the clone is expanded.

J	V	size	D	CDR3	DNA
TRBJ2-1	TRBV27	NA	TRBD2	CASSSGLAYNEQFF	TGTGCCAGCAGTTCGGGACTAGCATACAATGAGCAGTTCTTC
TRBJ1-2	TRBV5-6	once	NA	CASSLDRRRTGGYTF	TGTGCCAGCAGCTTGGACAGGAGAAGAACGGGGGGCTACACCTTC
TRBJ1-2	TRBV2	NA	NA	CASSRLGGAYGYTF	TGTGCCAGCAGCCGTTTGGGGGGGGCCTATGGCTACACCTTC
TRBJ1-2	TRBV10-3	NA	TRBD1	CAISVGQGGYGYTF	TGTGCCATCAGTGTGGGGCAGGGGGGTTATGGCTACACCTTC
TRBJ2-5	TRBV18	NA	NA	CASLQGRQETQYF	TGTGCCAGCTTACAGGGGAGGCAAGAGACCCAGTACTTC
TRBJ1-4	TRBV7-8	NA	NA	CASSLAGTNEKLFF	TGTGCCAGCAGCTTAGCGGGGACTAATGAAAAACTGTTTTTT
TRBJ2-1	TRBV5-1	NA	NA	CASSSTPQQGGNEQFF	TGCGCCAGCAGCTCCACCCCTCAACAGGGGGGGAATGAGCAGTTCTTC
TRBJ2-7	TRBV3-1/TRBV3-2	few	NA	CASSQGYGYEQYF	TGTGCCAGCAGCCAAGGATACGGCTACGAGCAGTACTTC
TRBJ1-3	TRBV19	NA	NA	CASSTTYGNTIYF	TGTGCCAGTAGTACGACTTATGGAAACACCATATATTTT
TRBJ1-5	TRBV5-8	NA	NA	CASSLQGYRNQPQHF	TGTGCCAGCAGCTTGCAAGGGTACCGCAATCAGCCCCAGCATTTT
TRBJ1-3	TRBV28	NA	NA	CASSLRGMGLGVPGNTIYF	TGTGCCAGCAGTTTAAGGGGGATGGGCCTAGGGGTTCCTGGAAACACCATATATTTT
TRBJ2-3	TRBV28	NA	NA	CASSFSGNRDTQYF	TGTGCCAGCAGTTTTTCAGGGAATAGGGATACGCAGTATTTT
TRBJ2-1	TRBV14	NA	TRBD2	CASSPQTSLAGGANEQFF	TGTGCCAGCAGCCCGCAAACTAGTCTAGCGGGAGGGGCGAATGAGCAGTTCTTC
TRBJ1-5	TRBV2	once	TRBD1	CASNPTGVGNQPQHF	TGTGCCAGCAACCCGACAGGGGTGGGCAATCAGCCCCAGCATTTT
TRBJ2-5	TRBV2	NA	TRBD2	CASSGISGSKETQYF	TGTGCCAGCAGTGGTATTAGCGGGAGCAAAGAGACCCAGTACTTC
TRBJ1-3	TRBV5-1	NA	NA	CASSSGQLGGNTIYF	TGCGCCAGCAGCTCCGGACAGTTGGGTGGAAACACCATATATTTT
TRBJ2-7	TRBV28	NA	NA	CASSLIDREQYF	TGTGCCAGCAGTTTAATAGACCGCGAGCAGTACTTC
TRBJ2-7	TRBV12-3/TRBV12-4	NA	NA	CASSPTGAYEQYF	TGTGCCAGCAGTCCCACCGGGGCCTACGAGCAGTACTTC
TRBJ1-1	TRBV4-3	NA	NA	CASRDADSNEAFF	TGCGCCAGCAGAGATGCGGACAGTAATGAAGCTTTCTTT
TRBJ2-2	TRBV27	NA	NA	CASSLLTNTGELFF	TGTGCCAGCAGTTTATTAACGAACACCGGGGAGCTGTTTTTT
TRBJ2-3	TRBV5-1	NA	NA	CASRIEGDTQYF	TGCGCCAGCAGGATTGAAGGGGATACGCAGTATTTT
TRBJ1-6	TRBV6-6	NA	NA	CASRPGHSSYNSPLHF	TGTGCCAGCAGACCGGGACACAGCTCCTATAATTCACCCCTCCACTTT
TRBJ1-1	TRBV2	NA	TRBD1	CASISDRVNTEAFF	TGTGCCAGCATTAGTGACAGGGTGAACACTGAAGCTTTCTTT
TRBJ2-3	TRBV15	NA	NA	CASSSSGESDTQYF	TGTGCCTCATCTTCCTCGGGGGAGTCAGATACGCAGTATTTT
TRBJ1-2	TRBV7-2	NA	TRBD1	CASSDTGTGGYGYTF	TGTGCCAGCAGCGATACCGGGACAGGGGGTTATGGCTACACCTTC
TRBJ2-1	TRBV5-4	NA	TRBD2	CASSFSVRSGGYNEQFF	TGTGCCAGCAGCTTCTCCGTCCGTAGCGGGGGGTACAATGAGCAGTTCTTC
TRBJ1-1	TRBV6-1	NA	NA	CASSERQGNTEAFF	TGTGCCAGCAGTGAAAGGCAGGGGAACACTGAAGCTTTCTTT
TRBJ2-5	TRBV4-3	NA	NA	CASSHTSGARQETQYF	TGCGCCAGCAGCCATACCTCGGGGGCACGCCAAGAGACCCAGTACTTC
TRBJ1-1	TRBV6-1	NA	NA	CASSERQGLTEAFF	TGTGCCAGCAGTGAAAGGCAGGGTCTCACTGAAGCTTTCTTT
TRBJ2-7	TRBV3-1/TRBV3-2	NA	NA	CASSQELPGYEDEQYF	TGTGCCAGCAGCCAAGAACTCCCAGGGTATGAGGACGAGCAGTACTTC
TRBJ2-2	TRBV7-6	once	TRBD1	CASSLSGTGLTGELFF	TGTGCCAGCAGCTTATCGGGGACAGGGCTCACCGGGGAGCTGTTTTTT
TRBJ2-1	TRBV7-2	NA	TRBD2	CASSVRLAGLSYNEQFF	TGTGCCAGCAGCGTCCGACTAGCGGGCCTCTCCTACAATGAGCAGTTCTTC
TRBJ1-6	TRBV5-4	few	TRBD1	CASSTGQANNSPLHF	TGTGCCAGCAGCACGGGACAGGCAAATAATTCACCCCTCCACTTT
TRBJ2-6	TRBV11-2	NA	TRBD2	CASSFGVSGVGANVLTF	TGTGCCAGCAGCTTCGGGGTTAGCGGGGTCGGGGCCAACGTCCTGACTTTC
TRBJ2-6	TRBV6-2/TRBV6-3	NA	NA	CASSYSFSGANVLTF	TGTGCCAGCAGTTACAGTTTCTCTGGGGCCAACGTCCTGACTTTC
TRBJ2-2	TRBV12-3/TRBV12-4	NA	NA	CASSEISGELFF	TGTGCCAGCAGTGAAATTTCAGGGGAGCTGTTTTTT
TRBJ1-2	TRBV7-9	NA	TRBD1	CASSLGTGGDGYTF	TGTGCCAGCAGCTTAGGGACAGGGGGCGATGGCTACACCTTC
TRBJ1-6	TRBV10-2	NA	NA	CASRTGEGGSPLHF	TGCGCCAGCCGAACCGGGGAAGGTGGTTCACCCCTCCACTTT
TRBJ2-1	TRBV12-5	NA	NA	CASGLVTNEQFF	TGTGCTAGTGGTTTGGTTACGAATGAGCAGTTCTTC
TRBJ2-1	TRBV7-3	NA	TRBD2	CASSMTSGGEQFF	TGTGCCAGCAGCATGACTAGCGGTGGTGAGCAGTTCTTC
TRBJ2-2	TRBV27	NA	NA	CASSFHRSGNTGELFF	TGTGCCAGCAGTTTTCATCGGTCCGGGAACACCGGGGAGCTGTTTTTT
TRBJ1-1	TRBV2	NA	NA	CASSQTDLNTEAFF	TGTGCCAGCAGTCAAACCGATCTGAACACTGAAGCTTTCTTT
TRBJ1-5	TRBV28	NA	NA	CASSLDNLSRQPQHF	TGTGCCAGCAGTTTAGACAACTTGAGTCGTCAGCCCCAGCATTTT
TRBJ2-3	TRBV10-2	NA	TRBD2	CASSESTTSGRTDTQYF	TGCGCCAGCAGTGAGTCGACAACTAGCGGCCGCACAGATACGCAGTATTTT
TRBJ2-2	TRBV10-3	NA	NA	CAISNGDANTGELFF	TGTGCCATCAGTAACGGGGACGCGAACACCGGGGAGCTGTTTTTT
TRBJ2-2	TRBV3-1/TRBV3-2	NA	TRBD1	CASSHATGTGTGELFF	TGTGCCAGCAGCCACGCTACCGGGACAGGGACCGGGGAGCTGTTTTTT
TRBJ2-7	TRBV18	NA	TRBD2	CASSPLSGSGRGDEQYF	TGTGCCAGCTCACCACTTAGCGGGAGCGGGCGGGGAGACGAGCAGTACTTC
TRBJ2-2	TRBV27	NA	NA	CASSGRPFRADGELFF	TGTGCCAGCAGTGGGCGGCCCTTCCGGGCGGACGGGGAGCTGTTTTTT
TRBJ2-2	TRBV2	NA	NA	CASRNTPGLGNTGELFF	TGTGCCAGCAGAAATACACCGGGACTGGGGAACACCGGGGAGCTGTTTTTT